The 30 T cell receptor beta chains given below trace back to one sample, sequenced in a study of shared clonotypes between healthy human individuals. Measured with immunoSEQ multiplex PCR; TCRdb has only the in-frame clones, and not every one. The repertoire holds 2.3 million or so clones, with over 90% as singletons. The sequenced sample consisted of naive CD4+ T cells from PBMCs. Subset noted: CD45RA+ positively selected. All receptors derive from a man younger than 35 in good health. Some clones in this sample may be carry-over from other donors' samples.

The CDR3 here is CAIRGQEPYGYTF. CDR3 DNA sequence: TGTGCCATCAGGGGACAGGAGCCTTATGGCTACACCTTC. The chain combines TRBV10-3 with TRBJ1-2; 8 nucleotides match TRBD1. V dropped 6 bases and J dropped 5; count of bases not matched to a gene: 5. The CDR3 has 13 amino acids. The germline gives CDR1 ENHRY, CDR2 SYGVKD.

The chain recombines TRBV25-1 with TRBJ1-6, with D uncertain. This CDR3 has 15 amino acids. V was pared by 3 bases and J by 8 bases, with 14 bases between. Germline values: CDR1 MGHDK, CDR2 SYGVNS. The CDR3: CASSDPRRFDSPLHF. The CDR3, as DNA: TGTGCCAGCAGTGACCCTCGCAGGTTTGATTCACCCCTCCACTTT.

The chain joins TRBV10-1 to TRBJ2-3, with D possibly matching TRBD2 (5 bases). Trimming shortened V by 3 bases and J by 1 base, and 8 bases separated the two germline ends. Per germline, CDR1 WNHNN and CDR2 SYGVQD (reference sequence). This CDR3 region has 14 residues. CDR3 in amino acids: CASSDSRGTDTQYF. The CDR3 nucleotides read TGCGCCAGCAGTGATTCGAGGGGCACAGATACGCAGTATTTT.

The chain joins TRBV27 to TRBJ1-4; possibly TRBD1 for D (6 bases). This CDR3 is built from 18 residues. V dropped 2 bases and J dropped 5 bases, with 21 bases sitting between them. Germline V lookup: CDR1 MNHEY, CDR2 SMNVEV (reference sequence). DNA for the CDR3: TGTGCCAGCAGTTTAAGGGGGTTGCCCGGTTTCGGCAATGAAAAACTGTTTTTT. Translation: CASSLRGLPGFGNEKLFF.

The V gene is TRBV29-1, the J gene TRBJ2-7; the D gene is possibly TRBD1 (6 bases). Looked up from germline, CDR1 is SQVTM and CDR2 is ANQGSEA. This CDR3 is built from 14 residues. V lost 2 bases to trimming and J lost 2 bases, with 13 bases between them. In nucleotides, the CDR3 is TGCAGCGTTGAAACCGGGACACCCGCCTACGAGCAGTACTTC. It translates to CSVETGTPAYEQYF.

This CDR3 reads CASSLLAIIGPSYEQYF. The CDR3 DNA is TGTGCCAGCAGTTTATTAGCAATTATCGGGCCCTCCTACGAGCAGTACTTC. The chain employs TRBV28 and TRBJ2-7; D gene uncertain. This CDR3 has 17 residues. V gave up 1 base and J gave up 0 bases, with 16 bases separating them. Germline V gene data show CDR1 as MDHEN and CDR2 as SYDVKM.

The chain has TRBV6-6 and TRBJ1-1; 8 bases are a match to TRBD1. Per germline, CDR1 MNHNY and CDR2 SVGAGI (reference sequence). V was clipped by 5 bases and J by 4 bases; unmatched bases: 9. The CDR3 is made up of 15 amino acids. This chain's CDR3 is CASSDPGQGLTEAFF. The CDR3 nucleotides read TGTGCCAGCAGTGACCCCGGACAGGGTCTCACTGAAGCTTTCTTT.

The rearrangement links TRBV30 to TRBJ1-6, with D perhaps matching TRBD1 (5 bases). V lost 0 bases and J 11 bases, leaving 14 bases between the germline ends. Per germline, CDR1 GTSNPN and CDR2 SVGIG (reference sequence). The CDR3 length is 14 residues. CDR3 nucleotides: TGTGCCTGGAGTGTAATGGCAGGGAGGCCACCCCTCCACTTT. It is translated as CAWSVMAGRPPLHF.

The CDR3 loop reads CASSIVEDQPQHF. CDR3 nucleotides: TGTGCCAGTAGTATAGTCGAAGATCAGCCCCAGCATTTT. The chain is built from TRBV19 and TRBJ1-5; D remains unclear. The CDR3 has 13 residues. CDR1 and CDR2 from the germline V gene are LNHDA and SQIVND (reference sequence). V dropped 1 base and J dropped 5 bases, with 6 bases sitting between them. Variable domain in full (rest from reference TRBV19 and TRBJ1-5): DGGITQSPKYLFRKEGQNVTLSCEQNLNHDAMYWYRQDPGQGLRLIYYSQIVNDFQKGDIAEGYSVSREKKESFPLTVTSAQKNPTAFYLCASSIVEDQPQHFGDGTRLSIL.

CDR3 region: CASSITSGESYEQYF. The CDR3 DNA is TGTGCCAGCAGTATCACTAGCGGGGAATCCTACGAGCAGTACTTC. V and J are TRBV28 and TRBJ2-7, with 10 bases matching TRBD2. The germline V gene has CDR1 MDHEN and CDR2 SYDVKM. The V gene end was trimmed by 5 bases and the J gene end by 1 base; junction bases not matched to a gene: 5. The CDR3 spans 15 residues.

About this clone itself: Other nucleotide sequences in the sample specify the same CDR3. The J gene is TRBJ1-2, the V gene TRBV9; D is unclear. V shed 0 bases and J shed 2 bases, with 8 bases lying between them. The V gene's germline CDR1 is SGDLS and CDR2 YYNGEE. The CDR3 extends over 14 amino acids. The CDR3 is CASSVAPGNYGYTF. CDR3 nucleotides: TGTGCCAGCAGCGTAGCCCCGGGGAACTATGGCTACACCTTC.

The chain has TRBV28 and TRBJ1-2, with 7 bases matching TRBD1. This CDR3 contains 15 residues. Germline lookup yields CDR1 MDHEN and CDR2 SYDVKM. The J segment lost 3 bases and the V segment lost 4 bases, leaving 8 bases of the junction unmatched. CDR3 in amino acids: CASSSGTAHDYGYTF. Here the CDR3 DNA reads TGTGCCAGCAGTTCCGGGACAGCTCACGACTATGGCTACACCTTC.

The rearrangement links TRBV29-1 to TRBJ2-3; a possible D gene is TRBD2 (6 bases). The CDR3 sequence is 12 residues long. Per germline, CDR1 SQVTM and CDR2 ANQGSEA. The germline V and J ends were trimmed by 3 bases and 5 bases, with 9 bases remaining between them. The CDR3 sequence is CSVDGGEDTQYF. The CDR3 nucleotides are TGCAGCGTTGATGGAGGGGAAGATACGCAGTATTTT.

The V and J genes are TRBV6-1 and TRBJ2-7; 8 bases match TRBD1. Germline assignment: CDR1 MNHNS and CDR2 SASEGT. The V and J ends lost 11 bases and 6 bases, in that order; junction bases with no gene match: 12. The CDR3 spans 13 residues. CDR3 sequence reads: CAVGRTGSGEQYF. CDR3 DNA sequence: TGTGCCGTCGGTAGGACAGGGTCGGGCGAGCAGTACTTC.

This clone has only one observation. The V call is TRBV7-6, the J call TRBJ1-2, with TRBD1 identical over 9 bases. V lost 5 bases and J lost 8; bases outside the gene matches: 12. Per germline, CDR1 SGHVS and CDR2 FNYEAQ. The CDR3 is 15 amino acids. The CDR3 reads CASSRTQGAFFGYTF. CDR3 coding DNA: TGTGCCAGCAGCCGGACACAGGGGGCGTTCTTCGGCTACACCTTC. The full variable domain, in which reference TRBV7-6 and TRBJ1-2 provide the parts outside the CDR3, is GAGVSQSPRYKVTKRGQDVALRCDPISGHVSLYWYRQALGQGPEFLTYFNYEAQQDKSGLPNDRFSAERPEGSISTLTIQRTEQRDSAMYRCASSRTQGAFFGYTFGSGTRLTVV.

This chain joins TRBV13 and TRBJ2-2; D is possibly TRBD2 (5 bases). CDR3 size: 12 residues. V lost 4 bases and J lost 7, with 7 bases in between. Per germline, CDR1 PRHDT and CDR2 FYEKMQ (reference sequence). CDR3 sequence (DNA): TGTGCCAGCAGCTACGAGGGCGGGGAGCTGTTTTTT. Encoded protein: CASSYEGGELFF.

The rearrangement uses TRBV5-1 and TRBJ2-7, with D uncertain. Germline V CDR1 and CDR2: SGHRS, YFSETQ. The V and J ends lost 0 bases and 2 bases respectively, with 9 bases between them. This CDR3 has 14 amino acids. CDR3 amino acids: CASSLGSLAYEQYF. The CDR3 bases are TGCGCCAGCAGCTTGGGGTCGTTGGCCTACGAGCAGTACTTC.

V and J are TRBV27 and TRBJ2-5; 7 nucleotides align to TRBD2. The CDR3 runs 17 residues. In germline, CDR1 is MNHEY, CDR2 SMNVEV (reference sequence). The junction had 14 bases not matched to a gene; V was cut back by 6 bases and J by 1 base. CDR3 DNA sequence: TGTGCCAGCAGCCGTGGGGAGGGGTCAATCCCCCAAGAGACCCAGTACTTC. This translates into CASSRGEGSIPQETQYF.

This clone was observed once. V gene TRBV7-3 combines with J gene TRBJ2-1; D gene ambiguous. This CDR3 contains 14 residues. Germline V gene lookup returns CDR1 SGHTA and CDR2 FQGTGA. Trimming shortened V by 0 bases and J by 3 bases, and 6 bases separated the two germline ends. The CDR3 protein is CASSLTPGYNEQFF. The CDR3 DNA is TGTGCCAGCAGCTTAACTCCGGGCTACAATGAGCAGTTCTTC.

The chain joins TRBV9 to TRBJ2-7; tentatively, D is TRBD1 (6 bases). The CDR3 is 16 residues long. Germline assignment: CDR1 SGDLS and CDR2 YYNGEE. Trimming took 1 base from V and 0 from J, leaving 14 bases between them. The CDR3 sequence: CASSVSSGHNSYEQYF. The CDR3, as DNA: TGTGCCAGCAGCGTATCCTCGGGACATAACTCCTACGAGCAGTACTTC.

The chain couples TRBV4-3 to TRBJ1-2; 9 bases match TRBD1. Germline V gives CDR1 LGHNA, CDR2 YSLEER. The CDR3 runs 18 residues. V gave up 4 bases and J gave up 8 bases; unmatched junction bases: 20. In nucleotides, the CDR3 is TGCGCCAGCAGCCGAACAGCAATAACCGGGACAGGGACTGACGGCTACACCTTC. Residues: CASSRTAITGTGTDGYTF.

J is TRBJ2-1 and V is TRBV27, with TRBD2 matching 7 bases. After removal of 5 bases from V and 3 bases from J, the junction contained 4 bases not matched to a gene. CDR3 length: 14 residues. Looked up from germline, CDR1 is MNHEY and CDR2 is SMNVEV (reference sequence). CDR3 residues: CASSAGALYNEQFF. CDR3 in DNA: TGTGCCAGCAGTGCGGGAGCCCTCTACAATGAGCAGTTCTTC.

The chain uses TRBV5-8 and TRBJ1-5, with 9 nucleotides matching TRBD1. In germline, CDR1 is SGHTS, CDR2 YDEGEE. The CDR3 has 16 amino acids. V dropped 4 bases and J dropped 3; count of bases not matched to a gene: 8. The chain's CDR3 is CASSPGTGRNNQPQHF. The CDR3 DNA sequence: TGTGCCAGCAGCCCGGGGACAGGGCGCAACAATCAGCCCCAGCATTTT. Based on the CDR3 plus reference TRBV5-8 and TRBJ1-5, the full variable domain is EAGVTQSPTHLIKTRGQQATLRCSPISGHTSVYWYQQALGLGLQFLLWYDEGEERNRGNFPPRFSGRQFPNYSSELNVNALELEDSALYLCASSPGTGRNNQPQHFGDGTRLSIL.

Points on this clone: The same CDR3 also results from other DNA sequences found in this sample. V gene TRBV7-3 combines with J gene TRBJ2-6; D not resolved. This CDR3 comprises 15 residues. V dropped 2 bases and J dropped 0 bases, with 5 bases sitting between them. CDR1 SGHTA and CDR2 FQGTGA come from the germline V gene. Written as DNA, the CDR3 is TGTGCCAGCAGCTTATTGAGCTCTGGGGCCAACGTCCTGACTTTC. Encoded protein: CASSLLSSGANVLTF.

The chain joins TRBV29-1 to TRBJ2-3, with a weak D call TRBD2 (5 bases). This CDR3 is 14 amino acids long. V dropped 5 bases and J dropped 5 bases, with 17 bases sitting between them. CDR1 SQVTM and CDR2 ANQGSEA come from the germline V gene. The CDR3 sequence is CSVLRGLNGDTQYF. Written as DNA, the CDR3 is TGCAGCGTTCTGCGAGGGTTGAATGGAGATACGCAGTATTTT.

The chain employs TRBV27 and TRBJ1-2; the D gene is possibly TRBD1 (6 bases). Germline CDR1 is MNHEY and CDR2 is SMNVEV (reference sequence). Trimming left V 6 bases short and J 4 bases short, with 15 bases between. The length of the CDR3 is 14 residues. CDR3 sequence (DNA): TGTGCCAGCAGAGCTTCGGGGGCAGCCTATGGCTACACCTTC. Residues: CASRASGAAYGYTF.

This rearrangement joins TRBV10-1 to TRBJ2-7; the D gene is possibly TRBD2 (6 bases). The CDR3 is 17 residues long. Germline V gene sequence: CDR1 WNHNN, CDR2 SYGVQD (reference sequence). The V gene lost 6 bases and the J gene lost 4 bases, with 25 bases spanning the gap. CDR3 residues: CASSSRGSWGERYEQYF. The CDR3 DNA follows: TGCGCCAGCAGCTCCCGGGGGTCTTGGGGAGAGAGATACGAGCAGTACTTC.

This chain uses TRBV16 with TRBJ2-7, with 9 bases matching TRBD1. In germline, CDR1 is KGHSY, CDR2 FQNENV. V trimming: 5 bases; J trimming: 1 base; junction bases outside the gene matches: 9. The CDR3 is 16 residues long. This CDR3 is CASSFHAGQGSYEQYF. The DNA of the CDR3 is TGTGCCAGCAGCTTTCATGCGGGACAGGGATCCTACGAGCAGTACTTC.

The chain recombines TRBV28 with TRBJ1-5; possibly TRBD1 for D (5 bases). Trimming took off 7 bases at V and 3 bases at J, with 13 bases between the two ends. CDR3 length: 14 residues. CDR1 is MDHEN and CDR2 is SYDVKM in the germline V gene. CDR3 bases: TGTGCCAGCACCCTGGGGGGGACCAATCAGCCCCAGCATTTT. Its protein product is CASTLGGTNQPQHF.

V is TRBV2 and J is TRBJ2-7; TRBD1 might be the D (6 bases). The CDR3 spans 13 residues. The germline CDR1 and CDR2 sequences are SNHLY and FYNNEI. The germline V and J ends were trimmed by 10 bases and 5 bases, with 18 bases remaining between them. CDR3 DNA: TGTGCCACCCGGACAGTCTCGGCGGACGAGCAGTACTTC. It translates to CATRTVSADEQYF. The full variable domain, its missing parts supplied by reference TRBV2 and TRBJ2-7, is EPEVTQTPSHQVTQMGQEVILRCVPISNHLYFYWYRQILGQKVEFLVSFYNNEISEKSEIFDDQFSVERPDGSNFTLKIRSTKLEDSAMYFCATRTVSADEQYFGPGTRLTVT.